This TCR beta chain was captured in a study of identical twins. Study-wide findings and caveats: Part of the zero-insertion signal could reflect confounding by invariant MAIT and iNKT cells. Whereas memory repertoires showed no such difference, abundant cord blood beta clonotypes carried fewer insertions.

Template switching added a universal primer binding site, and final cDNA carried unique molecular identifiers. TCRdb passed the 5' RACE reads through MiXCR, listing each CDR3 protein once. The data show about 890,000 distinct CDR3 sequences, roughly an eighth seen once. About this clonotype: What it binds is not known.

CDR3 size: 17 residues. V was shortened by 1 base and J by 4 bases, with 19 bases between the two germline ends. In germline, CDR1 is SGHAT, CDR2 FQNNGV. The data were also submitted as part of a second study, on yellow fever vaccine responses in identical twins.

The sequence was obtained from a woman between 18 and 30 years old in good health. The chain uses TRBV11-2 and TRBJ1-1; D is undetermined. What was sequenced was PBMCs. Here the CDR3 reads CASSLGSRRAAITEAFF. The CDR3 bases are TGTGCCAGCAGCTTAGGCAGCAGGAGGGCAGCGATCACTGAAGCTTTCTTT. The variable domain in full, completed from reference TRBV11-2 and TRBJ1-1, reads EAGVAQSPRYKIIEKRQSVAFWCNPISGHATLYWYQQILGQGPKLLIQFQNNGVVDDSQLPKDRFSAERLKGVDSTLKIQPAKLEDSAVYLCASSLGSRRAAITEAFFGQGTRLTVV.